This T cell receptor (beta chain) stems from a study of metastatic and nonmetastatic thyroid tumors. No patient had received any treatment before thyroid surgery. This clone qualifies as medium-sized. The germline V gene has CDR1 MNHEY and CDR2 SVGEGT. J gave up 9 bases and V 5 bases, and 8 bases lay outside the gene matches. The CDR3 contains 14 residues. TCRdb reprocessed the PCR reads via MiXCR. This sample has 25,000 to 40,000 clones, with about 20% found just once. This chain links TRBV6-2 or TRBV6-3 with TRBJ2-1; TRBD2 aligns across 9 bases. The sequencing input was blood. The sequence came from a female donor with papillary thyroid cancer or a benign thyroid nodule (not recorded which). Some clones in this sample may be carry-over from other donors' samples. The CDR3 spells CASSTAGGLVEQFF. CDR3 sequence (DNA): TGTGCCAGCAGTACGGCGGGGGGGCTAGTTGAGCAGTTCTTC.